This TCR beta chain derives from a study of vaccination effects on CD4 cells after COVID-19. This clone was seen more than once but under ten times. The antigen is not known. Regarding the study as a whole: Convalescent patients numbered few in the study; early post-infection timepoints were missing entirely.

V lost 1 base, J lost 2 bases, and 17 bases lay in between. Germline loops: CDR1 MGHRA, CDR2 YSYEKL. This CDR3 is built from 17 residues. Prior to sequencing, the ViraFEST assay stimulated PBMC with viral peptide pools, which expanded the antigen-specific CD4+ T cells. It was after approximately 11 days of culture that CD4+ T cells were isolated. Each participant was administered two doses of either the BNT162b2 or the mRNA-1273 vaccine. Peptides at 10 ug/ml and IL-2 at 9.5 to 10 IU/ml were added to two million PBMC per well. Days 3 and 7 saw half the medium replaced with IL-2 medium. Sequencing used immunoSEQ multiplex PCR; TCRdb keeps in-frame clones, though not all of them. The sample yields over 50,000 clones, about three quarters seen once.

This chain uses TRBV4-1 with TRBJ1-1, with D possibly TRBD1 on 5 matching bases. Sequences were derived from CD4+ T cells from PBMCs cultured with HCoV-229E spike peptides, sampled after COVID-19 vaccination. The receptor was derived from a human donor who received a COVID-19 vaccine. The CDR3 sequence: CASSQVTGLVGNTEAFF. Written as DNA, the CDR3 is TGCGCCAGCAGCCAAGTTACGGGGCTAGTGGGAAACACTGAAGCTTTCTTT.